Each of the 30 T cell receptor beta chains below was sequenced from the same sample in a study of early T cells in non-severe SARS-CoV-2 infection. TCRdb analysed the 5' RACE reads with MiXCR anew, one entry per CDR3 protein. The table records fewer than 55,000 distinct CDR3 sequences, roughly 4% of them present only once. The sample consisted of whole blood. These receptors were collected from an adult who was a healthcare worker with PCR-confirmed SARS-CoV-2 infection or an uninfected control (not recorded which).

CDR3 nucleotide sequence: TGTGCCAGCAGCTTAAACGGGCCCACGGGGTCTGGGGCCAACGTCCTGACTTTC. It codes for CASSLNGPTGSGANVLTF. The V and J genes are TRBV7-3 and TRBJ2-6; D possibly corresponds to TRBD2 (5 bases). Germline V gene data show CDR1 as SGHTA and CDR2 as FQGTGA. V dropped 1 base and J dropped 1 base, with 14 bases sitting between them. The CDR3 contains 18 residues.

Many counts were recorded for this clonotype. The rearrangement joins TRBV18 to TRBJ2-7; no firm D call. With 0 bases removed from V and 3 bases from J, the gap between germline ends came to 3 bases. Germline values: CDR1 KGHSH, CDR2 LQKENI. CDR3 length: 12 residues. CDR3 DNA: TGTGCCAGCTCACCACCGAGCTACGAGCAGTACTTC. Translating gives CASSPPSYEQYF.

This clonotype was found many times. The J gene is TRBJ2-4, the V gene TRBV7-2; D unresolved. CDR3 length: 16 amino acids. V lost 1 base and J lost 0, with 10 bases in between. Germline values: CDR1 SGHTA, CDR2 FQGNSA. The CDR3 here is CASSLGVRLAKNIQYF. DNA of the CDR3: TGTGCCAGCAGCTTAGGGGTGAGGTTAGCCAAAAACATTCAGTACTTC.

This clonotype rates as medium-sized. V gene TRBV6-5 combines with J gene TRBJ2-2, with 10 bases lining up with TRBD2. V was clipped by 4 bases and J by 1 base; unmatched bases: 3. The CDR3 is 16 residues long. Per germline, CDR1 MNHEY and CDR2 SVGAGI. The CDR3, as DNA: TGTGCCAGCAGTTCTGGACTAGCGGTGAACACCGGGGAGCTGTTTTTT. Its translation is CASSSGLAVNTGELFF.

This clonotype was seen many times. The rearrangement joins TRBV9 to TRBJ1-6; maybe TRBD1 (6 bases). CDR1 is SGDLS and CDR2 is YYNGEE in the germline V gene. This CDR3 has 15 residues. V was cut by 3 bases and J by 11 bases, with 18 bases left in between. CDR3 nucleotide sequence: TGTGCCAGCAGCGCCGGACAGTACCCTGCCCCACCCCTCCACTTT. It translates to CASSAGQYPAPPLHF.

This clonotype occurred many times. J is TRBJ2-2 and V is TRBV11-2; 7 bases map to TRBD2. Germline V gene lookup returns CDR1 SGHAT and CDR2 FQNNGV. The CDR3 covers 14 residues. V lost 6 bases, J lost 2 bases, and 3 bases stayed unmatched. The CDR3 region is CASRSGTNTGELFF. The CDR3 bases are TGTGCCAGCAGGAGCGGGACCAACACCGGGGAGCTGTTTTTT.

The chain has TRBV6-1 and TRBJ1-5; 9 nucleotides line up with TRBD1. The CDR3 has 16 amino acids. V shed 4 bases and J 2 bases; nucleotides not matched to a gene: 6. Germline lookup yields CDR1 MNHNS and CDR2 SASEGT. The CDR3 loop reads CASSGPTGGGNQPQHF. The CDR3 region has the DNA TGTGCCAGCAGTGGACCCACAGGGGGCGGCAATCAGCCCCAGCATTTT.

This clonotype was picked up many times. The V and J genes are TRBV2 and TRBJ2-2; 10 bases map to TRBD2. This CDR3 region has 14 residues. The germline V gene encodes CDR1 SNHLY and CDR2 FYNNEI. V lost 8 bases to trimming and J lost 7 bases; unmatched junction nucleotides: 7. DNA for the CDR3: TGTGCCAGCGCGGGTAGCGGGGGGCACGGGGAGCTGTTTTTT. Its protein product is CASAGSGGHGELFF.

This clonotype was recorded many times. The V gene is TRBV6-5, the J gene TRBJ2-1; 10 bases map to TRBD2. Looked up from germline, CDR1 is MNHEY and CDR2 is SVGAGI. The CDR3 spans 16 residues. The V segment lost 0 bases and the J segment 7 bases; nucleotides outside the gene matches: 6. CDR3 sequence (DNA): TGTGCCAGCAGTTACTCCCTAGCGGGAGACCTGAATGAGCAGTTCTTC. Translating it yields CASSYSLAGDLNEQFF.

This clonotype was detected ten times or more. V gene TRBV7-8 combines with J gene TRBJ1-5; possibly TRBD1 for D (6 bases). CDR1 is SGHVS and CDR2 is FQNEAQ in the germline V gene. V shed 5 bases and J shed 1 base, with 9 bases lying between them. This CDR3 contains 14 residues. The chain's CDR3 is CASSEDSSNQPQHF. The CDR3 DNA reads as TGTGCCAGCAGCGAGGACAGCAGCAATCAGCCCCAGCATTTT. Together with reference TRBV7-8 and TRBJ1-5, the CDR3 gives the full variable domain: GAGVSQSPRYKVAKRGQDVALRCDPISGHVSLFWYQQALGQGPEFLTYFQNEAQLDKSGLPSDRFFAERPEGSVSTLKIQRTQQEDSAVYLCASSEDSSNQPQHFGDGTRLSIL.

This clonotype has at least ten counts. DNA for the CDR3: TGTGCCAGCAGTTCCGGGACAGGGAACAATGAGCAGTTCTTC. The encoded protein is CASSSGTGNNEQFF. V gene TRBV5-6 combines with J gene TRBJ2-1; TRBD1 matches at 9 bases. V was clipped by 5 bases and J by 5 bases; unmatched bases: 5. From germline, CDR1 is SGHDT and CDR2 YYEEEE. CDR3 length equals 14 residues.

This clonotype occurred many times. The chain recombines TRBV7-6 with TRBJ2-3; D not resolved. V was clipped by 2 bases and J by 6 bases, with 12 bases between them. Germline CDR1 SGHVS, CDR2 FNYEAQ. The CDR3 runs 14 residues. The CDR3 loop is CASSLRSDGDTQYF. DNA for the CDR3: TGTGCCAGCAGCTTAAGATCGGACGGGGATACGCAGTATTTT.

This clonotype was observed at least ten times. The rearrangement uses TRBV7-9 and TRBJ2-1, with TRBD2 matching 9 bases. CDR1 is SEHNR and CDR2 is FQNEAQ in the germline V gene (reference sequence). CDR3 length: 14 residues. Germline trimming cut 4 bases from V and 7 bases from J; bases unmatched to any gene: 5. DNA of the CDR3: TGTGCCAGCAGCTATATAGCGGGAGCAAATGAGCAGTTCTTC. Translation: CASSYIAGANEQFF.

The chain has TRBV6-6 and TRBJ1-1; D gene ambiguous. The CDR3 runs to 15 residues. The germline CDR1 and CDR2 sequences are MNHNY and SVGAGI (reference sequence). The V gene lost 2 bases and the J gene lost 1 base, with 11 bases spanning the gap. The CDR3 protein is CASSYISAENTEAFF. The CDR3 DNA is TGTGCCAGCAGTTACATCTCGGCAGAGAACACTGAAGCTTTCTTT.

V usage is TRBV6-6 and J usage is TRBJ1-3, with D maybe TRBD1 (5 bases). V dropped 0 bases and J dropped 4 bases, with 13 bases sitting between them. The CDR3 has 16 amino acids. Germline V gives CDR1 MNHNY, CDR2 SVGAGI (reference sequence). The CDR3 region is CASSYSKDGAGNTIYF. CDR3 coding DNA: TGTGCCAGCAGTTACTCGAAAGATGGGGCGGGAAACACCATATATTTT.

In this sample, this clonotype turned up many times. This chain uses TRBV6-5 with TRBJ2-1, with D unclear. From germline, CDR1 is MNHEY and CDR2 SVGAGI. The CDR3 consists of 15 residues. V lost 2 bases and J lost 3, with 11 bases in between. CDR3: CASSYGSPLYNEQFF. The CDR3, as DNA: TGTGCCAGCAGTTACGGCAGCCCTCTCTACAATGAGCAGTTCTTC.

This clonotype occurred many times. CDR3 in amino acids: CASSQDGRIQETQYF. The CDR3, as DNA: TGTGCCAGCAGCCAAGATGGACGGATCCAAGAGACCCAGTACTTC. The chain is built from TRBV3-1 and TRBJ2-5; no reliable D call. This CDR3 has 15 residues. CDR1 is LGHDT and CDR2 is YNNKEL in the germline V gene (reference sequence). Trimming removed 0 bases from V and 1 base from J, with 9 bases in between.

This clonotype showed up many times. The chain combines TRBV30 with TRBJ1-1; no clear D gene. V lost 3 bases, J lost 7 bases, and 6 bases lay in between. This CDR3 has 10 amino acids. CDR1 is GTSNPN, CDR2 SVGIG, per germline (reference sequence). The DNA for the CDR3 is TGTGCCTGGAGGGACGGTGAAGCTTTCTTT. It specifies CAWRDGEAFF. The full variable domain, rest sourced from reference TRBV30 and TRBJ1-1, is SQTIHQWPATLVQPVGSPLSLECTVEGTSNPNLYWYRQAAGRGLQLLFYSVGIGQISSEVPQNLSASRPQDRQFILSSKKLLLSDSGFYLCAWRDGEAFFGQGTRLTVV.

This clonotype came up many times. The genes are TRBV29-1 and TRBJ2-4, with 9 bases matching TRBD2. Trimming took 6 bases from V and 2 from J; bases not matched to a gene: 2. Germline values: CDR1 SQVTM, CDR2 ANQGSEA. The CDR3 length is 13 residues. CDR3 loop: CSVLAGSKNIQYF. The DNA of the CDR3 is TGCAGCGTCCTAGCGGGGTCCAAAAACATTCAGTACTTC.

In its sample, this clonotype was seen many times. The rearrangement uses TRBV19 and TRBJ1-5; D unclear. Germline CDR1 and CDR2: LNHDA and SQIVND (reference sequence). CDR3 length: 13 amino acids. Deletions cut 9 bases from V and 3 bases from J, with 12 bases between. This CDR3 reads CARGLRPNQPQHF. CDR3 sequence (DNA): TGTGCCAGGGGTCTGCGGCCCAATCAGCCCCAGCATTTT.

In its sample, this clonotype was seen many times. The genes are TRBV7-9 and TRBJ1-6; tentative D call: TRBD1 (6 bases). CDR3 length: 13 residues. Germline V gene data show CDR1 as SEHNR and CDR2 as FQNEAQ (reference sequence). Trimming pared 5 bases from V and 16 bases from J, leaving 18 bases between. This CDR3 reads CASSESGHTPLHF. The CDR3 DNA is TGTGCCAGCAGCGAGTCGGGACACACTCCGCTCCACTTT.

This clonotype was counted many times. This chain joins TRBV3-1 and TRBJ1-6; D gene ambiguous. V lost 6 bases, J lost 9 bases, and 18 bases lay in between. The CDR3 spans 15 residues. Germline CDR1 is LGHDT and CDR2 is YNNKEL (reference sequence). CDR3 nucleotide sequence: TGTGCCAGCAGTAAACGGCGCGGAGGGAGTTCACCCCTCCACTTT. Translating gives CASSKRRGGSSPLHF.

Here the CDR3 reads CSAIGTGVVNEQFF. CDR3 sequence (DNA): TGCAGTGCTATCGGGACAGGGGTCGTTAATGAGCAGTTCTTC. This rearrangement joins TRBV20-1 to TRBJ2-1; TRBD1 matches at 10 bases. This CDR3 has 14 amino acids. Germline V CDR1 and CDR2: DFQATT, SNEGSKA (reference sequence). Trimming at V came to 4 bases and at J to 7 bases, leaving 7 bases not matched to a gene.

This clonotype occurred many times. This chain uses TRBV20-1 with TRBJ2-5; either TRBD1 or TRBD2 may supply D (5 bases each). CDR1 DFQATT and CDR2 SNEGSKA come from the germline V gene (reference sequence). This CDR3 has 13 residues. V lost 6 bases and J 5 bases, leaving 16 bases between the germline ends. The DNA for the CDR3 is TGCAGTGCCCAAGCCGGGGCCAGGGAGACCCAGTACTTC. Protein sequence: CSAQAGARETQYF.

This clonotype was seen a handful of times. The chain is built from TRBV6-1 and TRBJ1-5, with D unresolved. The CDR3 spans 15 residues. V dropped 1 base and J dropped 6 bases, with 13 bases sitting between them. Germline assignment: CDR1 MNHNS and CDR2 SASEGT. CDR3 protein: CASSEDGWIGQPQHF. In DNA, the CDR3 is TGTGCCAGCAGTGAAGACGGGTGGATAGGTCAGCCCCAGCATTTT.

At least ten counts were recorded for this clonotype. The rearrangement uses TRBV11-2 and TRBJ2-7; weak D call: TRBD1 (6 bases). The germline V gene has CDR1 SGHAT and CDR2 FQNNGV. The CDR3 runs to 15 residues. Between the trimmed V and J ends, which lost 6 bases and 1 base, there was a span of 16 bases. The CDR3 loop is CASRGWDTDSYEQYF. The CDR3 DNA reads TGTGCCAGCAGGGGATGGGACACCGATTCCTACGAGCAGTACTTC.

This clonotype has a count of ten or more. The rearrangement links TRBV9 to TRBJ1-1; D perhaps matches TRBD1 (5 bases). The V gene lost 7 bases and the J gene lost 3 bases, with 13 bases spanning the gap. Germline V lookup: CDR1 SGDLS, CDR2 YYNGEE. CDR3 length: 13 amino acids. This chain's CDR3 is CASGGQGYTEAFF. CDR3 nucleotide sequence: TGTGCCAGCGGTGGGCAGGGTTACACTGAAGCTTTCTTT.

This clonotype was seen a handful of times. The rearrangement joins TRBV20-1 to TRBJ2-7; D may be TRBD1 (6 bases). The CDR3 has 15 amino acids. CDR1 is DFQATT and CDR2 is SNEGSKA in the germline V gene (reference sequence). Trimming took off 0 bases at V and 0 bases at J, with 12 bases between the two ends. Here the CDR3 DNA reads TGCAGTGCTAGAGATCGGGCAGGGGTCTCCTACGAGCAGTACTTC. It specifies CSARDRAGVSYEQYF.

By its share, this clonotype is medium-sized (0.01 to 0.1%). This rearrangement joins TRBV29-1 to TRBJ2-1, with 12 bases identical to TRBD1. The CDR3 length is 14 residues. Trimming at V came to 6 bases and at J to 10 bases, leaving 10 bases not matched to a gene. Germline values: CDR1 SQVTM, CDR2 ANQGSEA. The CDR3 DNA reads as TGCAGCGTCGAGGGACAGGGGGCGATGCGCGAGCAGTTCTTC. Residues: CSVEGQGAMREQFF.

This clonotype has a handful of counts. The J gene is TRBJ1-2, the V gene TRBV20-1, with D unclear. CDR1 and CDR2 (germline): DFQATT, SNEGSKA (reference sequence). The CDR3 runs 15 residues. V lost 3 bases and J lost 2, with 16 bases in between. The CDR3 DNA reads as TGCAGTGCTAGGGAGGCGGGCTATACCAACTATGGCTACACCTTC. It is translated as CSAREAGYTNYGYTF.